This TCR beta chain was recorded in a study of blood T cells in healthy people across ages. The authors ran a second PCR of roughly 6 to 12 cycles using a sample-barcoded 5' primer and a J-beta primer mix. TCRdb re-derived calls from the 5' RACE reads in MiXCR, one entry per CDR3 protein. The sample has roughly 500,000 distinct CDR3 sequences; 25% to 30% are singletons. Deletions cut 5 bases from V and 0 bases from J, with 11 bases between. The CDR3 runs 15 residues. CDR1 and CDR2 from the germline V gene are SGHRS and YFSETQ. Study-wide results and caveats: CMV infection status of these donors was not known.

About this clonotype itself: The antigen remains undetermined.

Total RNA was extracted at no less than 6 micrograms per sample. This clonotype was sampled from a woman in her 70s in good health. The material sequenced was blood. The chain recombines TRBV5-1 with TRBJ2-2, with D uncertain. DNA of the CDR3: TGCGCCAGCAGAAAACCCTCGGCGAACACCGGGGAGCTGTTTTTT. Encoded protein: CASRKPSANTGELFF.